This entry lists 17 T cell receptor beta chains sequenced from one sample in a study of T cells after yellow fever vaccination. From the 5' RACE reads, TCRdb called clonotypes with MiXCR, one entry per CDR3 protein. This sample has more than 300,000 distinct CDR3 sequences; approximately 4.3% occur once, and the top ten carry 15% to 20%. Sample: PBMCs, taken 15 days after the yellow fever booster vaccination. These receptors were collected from a man in his late teens or twenties who received the YFV17D yellow fever vaccine.

This clonotype was picked up many times. CDR3 residues: CASSHQTGNTEAFF. CDR3 nucleotide sequence: TGCGCCAGCAGCCACCAGACAGGGAACACTGAAGCTTTCTTT. J is TRBJ1-1 and V is TRBV4-3; the D gene is possibly TRBD1 (6 bases). Trimming removed 3 bases from V and 1 base from J, with 9 bases in between. The CDR3 runs to 14 residues. Germline V gives CDR1 LGHNA, CDR2 YSLEER.

This clonotype was detected ten times or more. V is TRBV27 and J is TRBJ2-3; 11 nucleotides agree with TRBD2. The CDR3 totals 14 residues. The germline V gene has CDR1 MNHEY and CDR2 SMNVEV (reference sequence). Germline trimming cut 8 bases from V and 4 bases from J; bases unmatched to any gene: 5. For the CDR3, the DNA is TGTGCCAGCCGTAGCGGGGGGGCTTCAGATACGCAGTATTTT. Translation: CASRSGGASDTQYF.

There are many counts of this clonotype. This sequence joins TRBV6-5 and TRBJ1-4, with 7 positions matching TRBD1. Germline values: CDR1 MNHEY, CDR2 SVGAGI. This CDR3 has 15 residues. Losses at the gene ends were 5 bases for V and 8 bases for J; bases not matched to a gene: 11. CDR3: CASSVRQGIDEKLFF. CDR3 bases: TGTGCCAGCAGTGTCCGACAGGGAATAGACGAAAAACTGTTTTTT.

This clonotype was picked up many times. The gene calls are TRBV12-3 or TRBV12-4 and TRBJ2-2, with 10 nucleotides matching TRBD2. The CDR3 extends over 16 amino acids. Losses at the gene ends were 5 bases for V and 2 bases for J; bases not matched to a gene: 5. In nucleotides, the CDR3 is TGTGCCAGCAGTACACCTAGCGGGGGTAACACCGGGGAGCTGTTTTTT. Amino acids: CASSTPSGGNTGELFF.

The CDR3 spells CASTVACGRSGANVLTF. CDR3 in DNA: TGTGCCAGCACGGTGGCTTGCGGACGCTCTGGGGCCAACGTCCTGACTTTC. The V call is TRBV7-2, the J call TRBJ2-6; D is unclear. Germline V CDR1 and CDR2: SGHTA, FQGNSA. The ends were cut back, 7 bases at V and 0 bases at J, with 16 bases in the middle. The CDR3 is 17 amino acids.

This clonotype has ten or more counts. The V gene is TRBV5-6, the J gene TRBJ1-1; D may be TRBD1 (5 bases). The germline gives CDR1 SGHDT, CDR2 YYEEEE. V was pared by 4 bases and J by 4 bases, with 8 bases between. This CDR3 has 12 residues. The CDR3 DNA is TGTGCCAGCAGCCCGGGACTCACTGAAGCTTTCTTT. This translates into CASSPGLTEAFF. The full variable domain, with the rest looked up from reference TRBV5-6 and TRBJ1-1, is DAGVTQSPTHLIKTRGQQVTLRCSPKSGHDTVSWYQQALGQGPQFIFQYYEEEERQRGNFPDRFSGHQFPNYSSELNVNALLLGDSALYLCASSPGLTEAFFGQGTRLTVV.

This clonotype was seen ten or more times. The chain combines TRBV25-1 with TRBJ1-5, with D hard to call. CDR1 is MGHDK and CDR2 is SYGVNS in the germline V gene. Trimming left V 2 bases short and J 0 bases short, with 11 bases between. The CDR3 extends over 16 amino acids. CDR3 amino acids: CASSETASLSNQPQHF. The CDR3 bases are TGTGCCAGCAGTGAAACAGCCAGTCTTAGCAATCAGCCCCAGCATTTT.

At least ten counts were recorded for this clonotype. V usage is TRBV27 and J usage is TRBJ1-1; TRBD1 might be the D (5 bases). CDR1 is MNHEY, CDR2 SMNVEV, per germline (reference sequence). Trimming stripped 8 bases from V and 5 bases from J, with 15 bases between. This CDR3 comprises 13 residues. This chain's CDR3 is CASCTPGGTEAFF. The CDR3 DNA is TGTGCCAGCTGCACTCCGGGGGGAACTGAAGCTTTCTTT.

This clonotype was seen ten or more times. J is TRBJ1-4 and V is TRBV6-2 or TRBV6-3; D uncertain. The CDR3 is 14 amino acids. From germline, CDR1 is MNHEY and CDR2 SVGEGT. V lost 3 bases and J lost 8, with 13 bases in between. The CDR3 region is CASSYMASHEKLFF. The CDR3 DNA reads TGTGCCAGCAGTTATATGGCCAGTCACGAAAAACTGTTTTTT.

In its sample, this clonotype was seen a few times. The CDR3 nucleotides are TGTGCCAGCAGCGTAGGTGAAGGACGAATACTAGGCACAGATACGCAGTATTTT. Translation: CASSVGEGRILGTDTQYF. The chain recombines TRBV9 with TRBJ2-3, with TRBD2 as a possible D gene (5 bases). Germline lookup yields CDR1 SGDLS and CDR2 YYNGEE. Trimming pared 0 bases from V and 1 base from J, leaving 18 bases between. The CDR3 runs 18 residues.

At least ten counts were recorded for this clonotype. The genes are TRBV29-1 and TRBJ2-4, with D unresolved. Between the trimmed V and J ends, which lost 7 bases and 0 bases, there was a span of 4 bases. CDR3 length: 11 amino acids. The germline CDR1 and CDR2 sequences are SQVTM and ANQGSEA. CDR3 DNA: TGCAGCGGTAGAGCCAAAAACATTCAGTACTTC. Translated, it gives CSGRAKNIQYF.

This clonotype was seen more than once but under ten times. The chain couples TRBV20-1 to TRBJ2-5; D is perhaps TRBD1 or TRBD2 (7 bases each). The V gene lost 6 bases and the J gene lost 5 bases, with 19 bases spanning the gap. The germline CDR1 and CDR2 sequences are DFQATT and SNEGSKA (reference sequence). The CDR3 has 14 amino acids. The chain's CDR3 is CSASGGGQRETQYF. In DNA form, the CDR3 reads TGCAGTGCCTCAGGCGGGGGACAGAGGGAGACCCAGTACTTC.

This clonotype came up many times. The chain has TRBV7-2 and TRBJ1-4; possible D gene TRBD1, 5 bases. This CDR3 has 15 residues. Germline lookup yields CDR1 SGHTA and CDR2 FQGNSA. Trimming pared 5 bases from V and 2 bases from J, leaving 12 bases between. For the CDR3, the DNA is TGTGCCAGCAGCCCCGGACAAGCTACTAATGAAAAACTGTTTTTT. Translating gives CASSPGQATNEKLFF.

The sample holds many counts of this clonotype. CDR3 sequence (DNA): TGTGCCAGCAGCTTGCGGCGCTCGGGACAGACGCAGTACGTC. Protein: CASSLRRSGQTQYV. The V call is TRBV5-6, the J call TRBJ2-7; 7 positions agree with TRBD1. V was pared by 1 base and J by 9 bases, with 10 bases of the junction left unmatched. This CDR3 is built from 14 residues. In germline, CDR1 is SGHDT, CDR2 YYEEEE.

This clonotype was detected ten times or more. The chain has TRBV12-3 or TRBV12-4 and TRBJ1-3; D unclear. The CDR3 consists of 12 residues. Deletions cut 8 bases from V and 3 bases from J, with 8 bases between. CDR3 protein: CASGFGGNTIYF. CDR3 bases: TGTGCCAGCGGCTTTGGTGGAAACACCATATATTTT.

In its sample, this clonotype was seen a few times. V gene TRBV12-3 or TRBV12-4 combines with J gene TRBJ2-3, with D perhaps being TRBD1 or TRBD2 (6 bases each). Trimming took off 8 bases at V and 6 bases at J, with 18 bases between the two ends. The CDR3 covers 14 residues. This chain's CDR3 is CASYWGAKGDTQYF. The CDR3 DNA reads TGTGCCAGCTACTGGGGGGCGAAGGGGGATACGCAGTATTTT.

For this clonotype: Being one base from a much bigger clone, this may be a read error. V gene TRBV9 combines with J gene TRBJ2-3; TRBD1 might be the D (6 bases). V shed 0 bases and J shed 0 bases, with 8 bases lying between them. Looked up from germline, CDR1 is SGDLS and CDR2 is YYNGEE. CDR3 length: 15 residues. The CDR3 region is CASSVEGVSTDTQYF. Written as DNA, the CDR3 is TGTGCCAGCAGCGTAGAGGGGGTTAGCACAGATACGCAGTATTTT.